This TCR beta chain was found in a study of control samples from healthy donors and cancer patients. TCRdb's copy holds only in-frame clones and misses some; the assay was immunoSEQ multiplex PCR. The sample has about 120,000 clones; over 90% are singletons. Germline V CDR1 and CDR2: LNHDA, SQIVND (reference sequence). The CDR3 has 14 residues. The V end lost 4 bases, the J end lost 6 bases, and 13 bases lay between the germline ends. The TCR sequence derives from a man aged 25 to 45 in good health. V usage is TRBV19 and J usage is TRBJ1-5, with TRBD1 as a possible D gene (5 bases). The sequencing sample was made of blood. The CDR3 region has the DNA TGTGCCAGTAGTACCCAACCCGGGGGTCAGCCCCAGCATTTT. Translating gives CASSTQPGGQPQHF. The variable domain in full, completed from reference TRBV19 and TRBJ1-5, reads DGGITQSPKYLFRKEGQNVTLSCEQNLNHDAMYWYRQDPGQGLRLIYYSQIVNDFQKGDIAEGYSVSREKKESFPLTVTSAQKNPTAFYLCASSTQPGGQPQHFGDGTRLSIL.